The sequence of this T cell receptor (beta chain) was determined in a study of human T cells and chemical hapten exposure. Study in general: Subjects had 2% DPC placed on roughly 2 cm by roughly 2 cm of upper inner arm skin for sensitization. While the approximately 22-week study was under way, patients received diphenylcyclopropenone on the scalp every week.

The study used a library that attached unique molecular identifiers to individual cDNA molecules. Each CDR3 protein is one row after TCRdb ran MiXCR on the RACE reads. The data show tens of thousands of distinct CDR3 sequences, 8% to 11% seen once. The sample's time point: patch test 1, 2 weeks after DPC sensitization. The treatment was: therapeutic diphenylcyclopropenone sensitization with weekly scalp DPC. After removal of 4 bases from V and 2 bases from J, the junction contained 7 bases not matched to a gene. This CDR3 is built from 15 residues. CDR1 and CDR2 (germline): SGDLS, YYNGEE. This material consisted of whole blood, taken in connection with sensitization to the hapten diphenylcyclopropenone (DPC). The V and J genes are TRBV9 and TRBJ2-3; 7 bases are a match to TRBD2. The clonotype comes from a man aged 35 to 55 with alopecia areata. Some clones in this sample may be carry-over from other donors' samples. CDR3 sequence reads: CASSPLAEITDTQYF. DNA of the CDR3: TGTGCCAGCAGCCCTCTAGCGGAGATCACAGATACGCAGTATTTT. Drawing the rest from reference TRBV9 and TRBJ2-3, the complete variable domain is DSGVTQTPKHLITATGQRVTLRCSPRSGDLSVYWYQQSLDQGLQFLIQYYNGEERAKGNILERFSAQQFPDLHSELNLSSLELGDSALYFCASSPLAEITDTQYFGPGTRLTVL.